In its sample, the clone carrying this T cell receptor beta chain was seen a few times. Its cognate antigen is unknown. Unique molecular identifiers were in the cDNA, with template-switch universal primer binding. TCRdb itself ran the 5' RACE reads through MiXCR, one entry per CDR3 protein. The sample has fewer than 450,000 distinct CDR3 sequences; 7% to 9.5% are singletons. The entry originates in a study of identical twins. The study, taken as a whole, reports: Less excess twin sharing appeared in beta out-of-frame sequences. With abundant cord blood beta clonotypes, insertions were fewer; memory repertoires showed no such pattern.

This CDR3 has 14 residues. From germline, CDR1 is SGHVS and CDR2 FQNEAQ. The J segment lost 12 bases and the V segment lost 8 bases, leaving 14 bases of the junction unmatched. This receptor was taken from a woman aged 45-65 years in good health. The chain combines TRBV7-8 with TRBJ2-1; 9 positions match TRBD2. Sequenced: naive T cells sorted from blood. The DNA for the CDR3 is TGTGCCAGCTTTACTAGCGGGTGGACCCCACCGCAGTTCTTC. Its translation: CASFTSGWTPPQFF.